The present T cell receptor (beta chain) was sequenced within a study of shared clonotypes between healthy human individuals (dated by TCRdb to the early 2020s). A note on the overall study: The cohort included three men and two women between 18 and 49 years of age. To estimate repertoire size and how much clonotype sharing occurs between individuals, the study deeply sequenced the blood TCR repertoires of five healthy adults. Different laboratories and diverse techniques were used to prepare libraries and sequence TCR repertoires, to increase sequencing depth and limit assay-specific biases. Leukapheresis yielded between about 0.94 and 8.9 billion PBMCs per donor. For each donor, CD4 naive and CD4 memory were each run on three plates, CD8 naive on two plates, and CD8 memory on one plate.

Using the deep immunoSEQ assay, multiplex PCR amplified TCR CDR3 regions from genomic DNA. Extracted genomic DNA from each cell subset was spread evenly across all wells of several immunoSEQ 96-well plates, with each plate serving as a replicate. For sorted subsets, around 200 ng genomic DNA, equal to some 30,000 T cell genomes, was loaded into each replicate PCR. Purified libraries were measured with a Qubit 3.0 fluorometer, size-checked on a Bioanalyzer 2100, and measured again with the KAPA Library Quantification kit. Every immunoSEQ 96-well plate was sequenced on a separate single-read 150-cycle Illumina NextSeq 550 flow cell. From the authors' description of their analysis: Because the immunoSEQ output held only junctional sequences and lacked quality scores, the filtering could not match the filtering applied to full-length reads. To assign V/J genes and CDR3, sequences were annotated against IMGT germline references using PyIR, a Python wrapper for IgBLAST v1.9. Any read was removed if the V/J assignment was weak (E-value above 1e-6), the CDR3 was missing, or the read contained stop codons, out-of-frame junctions, or ambiguous translated residues. V3J clonotypes were defined as sequences sharing the same inferred V gene, J gene, and CDR3 amino acid sequence. The percentage overlap between two repertoires was calculated by dividing the number of shared unique clonotypes by the size of the smaller repertoire. RTK rarefaction, the Chao1 estimator, and Recon v2.1 estimates of unobserved clonotypes were used to assess repertoire richness. Generation probabilities were computed with OLGA for all TCRbeta clonotypes obtained by the gDNA method from several donors. TCRdb took this table from immuneACCESS and kept in-frame rearrangements with V and J called. Such tables lack part of the clones; where checked against another copy, unresolved V genes explain under half of the gap, and the rest is unexplained. That table gives V, J and clone size, and the DNA gave D and trimming. The sample table holds roughly 2 million clones, of which around 95% were seen once. The ten most abundant clones make up approximately 0.13% of the sample.

Results the study describes overall, beyond this receptor: Sampling was restricted to blood, and TCR repertoires in tissue are likely to differ from TCR repertoires in blood. Incomplete sequencing was indicated by rarefaction of sorted-subset datasets, despite the large sequencing depth. Based on pairwise subsampling, the degree of clonotype sharing among donors was expected to be affected by sequencing depth. Across a handful of donors, 5% to 6% of naive CD4, more than 3% of naive CD8, around 2.5% of memory CD4, and approximately 0.4% of memory CD8 clonotypes were shared. Clonotypes shared by all four sorted-subset donors showed higher generation probabilities than non-shared clonotypes. Larger estimated clonotype richness was generally found for naive subsets than for memory subsets. The genetic and exposure-history diversity represented was limited by the small number of donors.

Comments on this clone: Which antigen it targets is not known. The sample holds no much larger clone one base away, and base qualities are not on file.

Donors were healthy HIV-negative adults with no recently reported acute infections or vaccinations. Only Caucasian adults living in Nashville, Tennessee, USA were represented among the donors. CD4+ T cells were enriched by magnetic negative selection, after which naive cells were positively selected on CD45RA and the negative fraction was taken as the memory subset. After blood collection by leukapheresis, PBMCs were isolated using Ficoll-Histopaque density gradient centrifugation and then cryopreserved in the vapor phase of liquid nitrogen. Purity and quantity of every magnetically sorted T cell population were checked by analytical flow cytometry. Genomic DNA was isolated from every sorted fraction and measured by UV absorbance on a Nanodrop 2000c. The TCR comes from a man aged 18-30 years in good health. Source material: naive CD4+ T cells sorted from blood. This specimen's cell subset or site label, per the study, means: CD45RA+ positively selected.

This receptor has the CDR3 CASSLGLLAKNIQYF. DNA sequence: TGTGCCAGCAGCCTTGGGTTATTAGCCAAAAACATTCAGTACTTC. The rearrangement joined TRBV7-2 to TRBJ2-4, with no reliable assignment of the D segment. Including the terminal cysteine and phenylalanine, the CDR3 comprises 15 residues. Kept here is only the CDR3 DNA, which spans 45 bases and is read in frame from base 1. The germline V gene encodes CDR1 SGHTA and CDR2 FQGNSA. V is pared back by 5 bases and J by 0 bases, with 11 bases lying between the germline termini.